Listed here are 31 T cell receptor beta chains from one sample, sequenced in a study of blood T cell repertoires in COVID-19. The table came from immunoSEQ multiplex PCR; TCRdb's copy has only in-frame clones and leaves some out. The profile covers fewer than 250,000 clones, with roughly 84% appearing a single time and 20% taken by the ten largest. Material for sequencing was peripheral blood. The receptor set was obtained from a human donor in a cohort sampled during active COVID-19.

This chain joins TRBV5-1 and TRBJ2-5, with TRBD1 matching 10 bases. V trimming: 6 bases; J trimming: 4 bases; junction bases outside the gene matches: 18. The CDR3 contains 18 residues. Germline lookup yields CDR1 SGHRS and CDR2 YFSETQ. The CDR3 sequence: CASTLTGQGPTSRETQYF. CDR3 DNA sequence: TGCGCCAGCACCCTAACGGGACAGGGGCCTACCTCACGAGAGACCCAGTACTTC.

The chain links TRBV11-2 to TRBJ2-1; 7 bases fit TRBD1. J was trimmed by 12 bases and V by 4 bases; bases with no gene match: 6. This CDR3 comprises 12 residues. CDR1 SGHAT and CDR2 FQNNGV come from the germline V gene. The CDR3 loop reads CASSSWTGGQFF. CDR3 nucleotide sequence: TGTGCCAGCAGCTCCTGGACAGGCGGGCAGTTCTTC. Together with reference TRBV11-2 and TRBJ2-1, the CDR3 gives the full variable domain: EAGVAQSPRYKIIEKRQSVAFWCNPISGHATLYWYQQILGQGPKLLIQFQNNGVVDDSQLPKDRFSAERLKGVDSTLKIQPAKLEDSAVYLCASSSWTGGQFFGPGTRLTVL.

The chain uses TRBV19 and TRBJ1-5; unclear D gene. Per germline, CDR1 LNHDA and CDR2 SQIVND (reference sequence). The CDR3 contains 17 residues. V shed 1 base and J shed 0 bases, with 13 bases lying between them. CDR3: CASSIGAPQYSNQPQHF. The CDR3 DNA sequence: TGTGCCAGTAGTATAGGGGCGCCCCAATATAGCAATCAGCCCCAGCATTTT.

This clone was seen more than once but under ten times. The chain employs TRBV15 and TRBJ2-5, with 7 nucleotides matching TRBD2. V shed 1 base and J 4 bases; nucleotides not matched to a gene: 6. There are 15 residues in the CDR3. Germline CDR1 LNHNV, CDR2 YYDKDF (reference sequence). In nucleotides, the CDR3 is TGTGCCACCAGCAGAGTGGCGGGGGAGACAGAGACCCAGTACTTC. Its protein product is CATSRVAGETETQYF.

There are a few counts of this clone. The chain recombines TRBV13 with TRBJ2-1; a weak D match, TRBD1 (5 bases). This CDR3 is 16 amino acids long. V was pared by 5 bases and J by 0 bases, with 14 bases between. From germline, CDR1 is PRHDT and CDR2 FYEKMQ (reference sequence). CDR3 sequence: CASSPQGRSSYNEQFF. Here the CDR3 DNA reads TGTGCCAGCAGCCCCCAGGGCAGGAGCTCCTACAATGAGCAGTTCTTC.

Only a few counts were recorded for this clone. The chain links TRBV9 to TRBJ2-1; 12 bases match TRBD2. CDR3 length equals 15 residues. V was clipped by 3 bases and J by 4 bases; unmatched bases: 2. Looked up from germline, CDR1 is SGDLS and CDR2 is YYNGEE. CDR3: CASSASGGVYNEQFF. CDR3 DNA sequence: TGTGCCAGCAGCGCTAGCGGGGGGGTTTACAATGAGCAGTTCTTC.

This clone was recorded once. V and J are TRBV19 and TRBJ2-1, with TRBD2 identical over 9 bases. The CDR3 length is 16 residues. CDR1 is LNHDA and CDR2 is SQIVND in the germline V gene (reference sequence). V shed 2 bases, J shed 8 bases, and the junction held 10 bases outside the gene matches. CDR3 loop: CASSIRRLAGIYEQFF. The CDR3, as DNA: TGTGCCAGTAGTATACGGCGGCTAGCGGGAATATATGAGCAGTTCTTC.

The chain has TRBV14 and TRBJ2-2, with D possibly TRBD2 on 6 matching bases. Between the trimmed V and J ends, which lost 1 base and 4 bases, there was a span of 10 bases. The CDR3 has 15 residues. The V gene's germline CDR1 is SGHDN and CDR2 FVKESK. DNA of the CDR3: TGTGCCAGCAGCCAAGCCTCGGGGGTCACCGGGGAGCTGTTTTTT. The encoded protein is CASSQASGVTGELFF.

The chain employs TRBV18 and TRBJ2-3; TRBD1 aligns across 8 bases. Germline lookup yields CDR1 KGHSH and CDR2 LQKENI. The J segment lost 7 bases and the V segment lost 3 bases, leaving 12 bases of the junction unmatched. The CDR3 spans 16 residues. The CDR3 DNA follows: TGTGCCAGCTCACCGCCCGGACAGGGTAACCCTTATACGCAGTATTTT. Translating gives CASSPPGQGNPYTQYF.

The chain links TRBV19 to TRBJ1-5; D unclear. CDR1 and CDR2 (germline): LNHDA, SQIVND (reference sequence). V lost 2 bases and J lost 5, with 7 bases in between. The CDR3 spans 13 residues. The chain's CDR3 is CASSIIEDQPQHF. DNA of the CDR3: TGTGCCAGTAGTATAATCGAGGATCAGCCCCAGCATTTT.

The chain uses TRBV5-1 and TRBJ1-3, with 9 positions matching TRBD1. This CDR3 spans 17 amino acids. J gave up 0 bases and V 3 bases, and 7 bases lay outside the gene matches. Germline V gene lookup returns CDR1 SGHRS and CDR2 YFSETQ. This CDR3 reads CASSYGPTGGSGNTIYF. The CDR3 bases are TGCGCCAGCAGCTACGGACCGACAGGGGGCTCTGGAAACACCATATATTTT. The full variable domain, its missing parts supplied by reference TRBV5-1 and TRBJ1-3, is KAGVTQTPRYLIKTRGQQVTLSCSPISGHRSVSWYQQTPGQGLQFLFEYFSETQRNKGNFPGRFSGRQFSNSRSEMNVSTLELGDSALYLCASSYGPTGGSGNTIYFGEGSWLTVV.

The gene calls are TRBV23-1 and TRBJ1-3; no clear D gene. TRBV23-1 is marked as an open reading frame, function uncertain. This CDR3 spans 17 amino acids. V lost 0 bases and J lost 0, with 12 bases in between. The CDR3: CASSQSMARSSGNTIYF. CDR3 DNA sequence: TGCGCCAGCAGTCAATCGATGGCAAGGAGCTCTGGAAACACCATATATTTT.

The J gene is TRBJ1-1, the V gene TRBV11-1; D is unclear. The CDR3 totals 14 residues. Deletions cut 5 bases from V and 0 bases from J, with 10 bases between. CDR1 is SGHAT, CDR2 FQDESV, per germline (reference sequence). The CDR3 region is CASSPRSMNTEAFF. The CDR3 DNA is TGTGCCAGCAGCCCACGGAGCATGAACACTGAAGCTTTCTTT.

The rearrangement links TRBV5-6 to TRBJ2-6; D remains unclear. Trimming shortened V by 0 bases and J by 0 bases, and 7 bases separated the two germline ends. This CDR3 contains 16 residues. CDR1 is SGHDT and CDR2 is YYEEEE in the germline V gene. The CDR3 loop is CASSLATFSGANVLTF. In DNA, the CDR3 is TGTGCCAGCAGCTTGGCTACTTTCTCTGGGGCCAACGTCCTGACTTTC. The full variable domain, its missing parts supplied by reference TRBV5-6 and TRBJ2-6, is DAGVTQSPTHLIKTRGQQVTLRCSPKSGHDTVSWYQQALGQGPQFIFQYYEEEERQRGNFPDRFSGHQFPNYSSELNVNALLLGDSALYLCASSLATFSGANVLTFGAGSRLTVL.

The chain employs TRBV20-1 and TRBJ2-7, with a tentative D call TRBD2 (6 bases). CDR3 length: 15 residues. Between the trimmed V and J ends, which lost 3 bases and 0 bases, there was a span of 15 bases. From germline, CDR1 is DFQATT and CDR2 SNEGSKA (reference sequence). CDR3 in DNA: TGCAGTGCTAGTAAAGGGACTGTTGGCTCCTACGAGCAGTACTTC. It translates to CSASKGTVGSYEQYF.

The V and J genes are TRBV24-1 and TRBJ1-2; D possibly corresponds to TRBD1 (6 bases). Germline lookup yields CDR1 KGHDR and CDR2 SFDVKD. Trimming cost V 6 bases and J 7 bases, with 11 bases left between them. This CDR3 contains 12 residues. The CDR3: CATSQGPGGYTF. Written as DNA, the CDR3 is TGTGCCACCAGTCAGGGGCCGGGTGGCTACACCTTC.

The V and J genes are TRBV5-1 and TRBJ2-1; 14 bases agree with TRBD2. V shed 3 bases and J 3 bases; nucleotides not matched to a gene: 11. CDR3 length equals 19 residues. CDR1 and CDR2 from the germline V gene are SGHRS and YFSETQ. The CDR3 coding sequence is TGCGCCAGCAGCTGGGGACTAGCGGGGGAACATTTCAACTACAATGAGCAGTTCTTC. Translated: CASSWGLAGEHFNYNEQFF.

The chain is built from TRBV2 and TRBJ1-5; the match to TRBD1 covers 10 bases. The V gene end was trimmed by 11 bases and the J gene end by 6 bases; junction bases not matched to a gene: 10. The CDR3 is made up of 14 amino acids. Germline CDR1 SNHLY, CDR2 FYNNEI. The DNA for the CDR3 is TGTGCCGGCTCCGGGACAGGGGACCTTCAGCCCCAGCATTTT. This codes for CAGSGTGDLQPQHF. Full variable domain (outside the CDR3, taken from reference TRBV2 and TRBJ1-5): EPEVTQTPSHQVTQMGQEVILRCVPISNHLYFYWYRQILGQKVEFLVSFYNNEISEKSEIFDDQFSVERPDGSNFTLKIRSTKLEDSAMYFCAGSGTGDLQPQHFGDGTRLSIL.

Worth noting for this clone: A read error may account for a junction end that differs from germline. The rearrangement joins TRBV7-7 to TRBJ2-1, with TRBD1 as a possible D gene (6 bases). The CDR3 is 14 residues long. The germline V gene encodes CDR1 SSHAT and CDR2 FNYEAQ (reference sequence). CDR3 loop: CASSTGHNSNEQFF. The CDR3 DNA sequence: TGTGCTAGCAGCACGGGACACAACAGCAATGAGCAGTTCTTC.

This chain uses TRBV24-1 with TRBJ2-2; D possibly corresponds to TRBD2 (5 bases). The CDR3 is made up of 16 amino acids. Germline V gene data show CDR1 as KGHDR and CDR2 as SFDVKD. Trimming left V 1 base short and J 4 bases short, with 12 bases between. The CDR3 DNA sequence: TGTGCCACCAGTGATTTCCCCGGGGATACCACCGGGGAGCTGTTTTTT. Translation gives CATSDFPGDTTGELFF.

This clone came up once. The chain joins TRBV5-5 to TRBJ2-1; 7 nucleotides agree with TRBD2. The trim removed 1 base at V and 10 bases at J, leaving 11 bases unmatched. The CDR3 consists of 15 residues. The germline CDR1 and CDR2 sequences are SGHKS and YYEKEE (reference sequence). The CDR3 sequence is CASSLRAGSTGEQFF. The DNA of the CDR3 is TGTGCCAGCAGCTTGAGAGCGGGATCAACGGGGGAGCAGTTCTTC. Variable domain in full (rest from reference TRBV5-5 and TRBJ2-1): DAGVTQSPTHLIKTRGQQVTLRCSPISGHKSVSWYQQVLGQGPQFIFQYYEKEERGRGNFPDRFSARQFPNYSSELNVNALLLGDSALYLCASSLRAGSTGEQFFGPGTRLTVL.

In regard to this clone: This sample also contains other DNA sequences that code for the same CDR3. The chain is built from TRBV9 and TRBJ1-2; TRBD1 agrees at 9 bases. J lost 8 bases, V lost 3 bases, and 11 bases had no gene match. CDR3 length equals 15 residues. From germline, CDR1 is SGDLS and CDR2 YYNGEE. The CDR3 protein is CASSARQGGGGGYTF. CDR3 bases: TGTGCCAGCAGCGCCAGACAGGGGGGCGGGGGGGGCTACACCTTC.

This chain connects TRBV6-6 to TRBJ2-1; 7 bases agree with TRBD1. V lost 6 bases, J lost 4 bases, and 6 bases stayed unmatched. The CDR3 has 14 residues. The germline V gene encodes CDR1 MNHNY and CDR2 SVGAGI (reference sequence). The CDR3 protein is CASSWDSVYNEQFF. The CDR3 DNA is TGTGCCAGCAGCTGGGACAGCGTTTACAATGAGCAGTTCTTC.

V gene TRBV7-8 combines with J gene TRBJ1-2; the match to TRBD1 covers 7 bases. The CDR3 contains 13 residues. V lost 5 bases, J lost 5 bases, and 5 bases stayed unmatched. Germline V gene data show CDR1 as SGHVS and CDR2 as FQNEAQ. CDR3 DNA: TGTGCCAGCAGCGCTGGGACAGAATATGGCTACACCTTC. Protein sequence: CASSAGTEYGYTF.

The chain carries TRBV7-2 and TRBJ2-5; D gene unclear. Trimming took 5 bases from V and 5 from J, leaving 18 bases between them. The CDR3 runs 15 residues. The V gene's germline CDR1 is SGHTA and CDR2 FQGNSA. CDR3 sequence reads: CASSPMGAGVETQYF. As DNA, the CDR3 is TGTGCCAGCAGCCCCATGGGCGCCGGCGTTGAGACCCAGTACTTC.

This sequence joins TRBV15 and TRBJ2-3; TRBD1 agrees at 7 bases. The CDR3 runs 15 residues. J lost 6 bases, V lost 6 bases, and 12 bases had no gene match. The germline gives CDR1 LNHNV, CDR2 YYDKDF (reference sequence). The CDR3 coding sequence is TGTGCCACCAGACCCCCGGGACAGATGGGGGATACGCAGTATTTT. Translating gives CATRPPGQMGDTQYF.

This sequence joins TRBV29-1 and TRBJ2-3; 14 positions match TRBD2. The germline gives CDR1 SQVTM, CDR2 ANQGSEA. The CDR3 sequence is 15 residues long. V was pared by 7 bases and J by 4 bases, with 7 bases of the junction left unmatched. The CDR3 region is CSAPGLAGGADTQYF. The CDR3 region has the DNA TGCAGCGCCCCCGGACTAGCGGGAGGAGCAGATACGCAGTATTTT.

This sequence joins TRBV18 and TRBJ1-6; 9 positions match TRBD1. The CDR3 spans 14 residues. Germline CDR1 and CDR2: KGHSH and LQKENI. With 5 bases clipped from V and 9 bases from J, the junction kept 5 bases outside the gene matches. The CDR3 protein is CASSSGQGVSPLHF. In DNA form, the CDR3 reads TGTGCCAGCTCATCGGGACAGGGAGTTTCACCCCTCCACTTT.

V is TRBV5-1 and J is TRBJ1-6; D unresolved. The CDR3 loop spans 13 amino acids. Between the trimmed V and J ends, which lost 0 bases and 8 bases, there was a span of 6 bases. CDR1 is SGHRS, CDR2 YFSETQ, per germline. CDR3 bases: TGCGCCAGCAGCTTGGTCTCCCATTCACCCCTCCACTTT. This gives the protein CASSLVSHSPLHF. Using reference TRBV5-1 and TRBJ1-6 for the parts outside the CDR3, the full variable domain is KAGVTQTPRYLIKTRGQQVTLSCSPISGHRSVSWYQQTPGQGLQFLFEYFSETQRNKGNFPGRFSGRQFSNSRSEMNVSTLELGDSALYLCASSLVSHSPLHFGNGTRLTVT.

CDR3 loop: CASSPGPLWGGTNEKLFF. CDR3 bases: TGCGCCAGCAGCCCCGGGCCGCTTTGGGGGGGAACTAATGAAAAACTGTTTTTT. V usage is TRBV4-1 and J usage is TRBJ1-4; a weak D match, TRBD1 (5 bases). The CDR3 contains 18 residues. Germline V gene data show CDR1 as MGHRA and CDR2 as YSYEKL. Trimming stripped 4 bases from V and 1 base from J, with 19 bases between.

This rearrangement joins TRBV15 to TRBJ2-7; TRBD2 aligns across 10 bases. The V and J ends lost 3 bases and 3 bases, in that order; junction bases with no gene match: 8. CDR1 is LNHNV and CDR2 is YYDKDF in the germline V gene (reference sequence). This CDR3 contains 16 residues. The DNA for the CDR3 is TGTGCCACCAGCAGCTTAACTAGCGGGACTTACTACGAGCAGTACTTC. Amino acid sequence: CATSSLTSGTYYEQYF.